This T cell receptor beta chain appears in the sequencing data of a study of T cells in Graves' hyperthyroidism and ophthalmopathy. Authors of the study amplified TCR beta CDR3 regions from RNA transcripts. The HTBI primer set served for first-round RT-PCR of the TCR CDR3. One entry per CDR3 protein results from TCRdb running MiXCR on the multiplex PCR reads. The repertoire includes about 350,000 distinct CDR3 sequences, approximately 18% of them detected once, and roughly 16% sits in the top ten. The CDR3 is made up of 13 amino acids. The germline CDR1 and CDR2 sequences are SGHVS and FQNEAQ. Trimming removed 5 bases at V and 4 bases at J, with 11 bases between. Individuals with ophthalmopathy presented a Clinical Activity Score of at least 3, a NOSPECS grade of at least 4 and a duration under 3 months. The diagnoses drew upon clinical symptoms, serum thyroxine and TRAb, thyroid ultrasound and orbital computed tomography. Extraction of PBMCs used 9 to 10 ml of fresh peripheral blood.

General study findings and limits: Expanded thyroid clonotypes (above 0.001) were mostly also found in blood.

The sample holds many counts of this clonotype. Its antigen remains unidentified. What was sequenced was blood. The TCR originated in a middle-aged woman with Graves' ophthalmopathy. The gene calls are TRBV7-8 and TRBJ2-5; possible D gene TRBD2, 5 bases. CDR3 bases: TGTGCCAGCAGCCCCCCGGCGGGAGAGACCCAGTACTTC. It codes for CASSPPAGETQYF.